This TCR beta chain was identified in a study of blood T cell repertoires in COVID-19. Overall study: The samples span acute and convalescent COVID-19 from the United States, Italy and Spain. In each case, the material was cDNA or gDNA derived from T cells, B-cell-depleted T cells, or PBMCs.

CDR1 is SGDLS, CDR2 YYNGEE, per germline. The CDR3 extends over 14 amino acids. J was trimmed by 4 bases and V by 5 bases; bases with no gene match: 8. As handled by the study authors: How many nucleated cells were present was estimated from reference gene primer amplification. The repertoire was sequenced with immunoSEQ multiplex PCR; TCRdb's copy has only in-frame clones and lacks some. The D gene and trimming were derived from the DNA, and the V and J assignments and clone size from that table. The sample shows approximately 270,000 clones, around 90% of them seen only once. This TCR derives from a man between 18 and 35 years old with active or convalescent COVID-19. V is TRBV9 and J is TRBJ1-1, with 7 positions matching TRBD1. Sequenced input: peripheral blood. The CDR3 DNA sequence: TGTGCCAGCAGTGCAGGGGGTTGGAGCACTGAAGCTTTCTTT. Protein: CASSAGGWSTEAFF.